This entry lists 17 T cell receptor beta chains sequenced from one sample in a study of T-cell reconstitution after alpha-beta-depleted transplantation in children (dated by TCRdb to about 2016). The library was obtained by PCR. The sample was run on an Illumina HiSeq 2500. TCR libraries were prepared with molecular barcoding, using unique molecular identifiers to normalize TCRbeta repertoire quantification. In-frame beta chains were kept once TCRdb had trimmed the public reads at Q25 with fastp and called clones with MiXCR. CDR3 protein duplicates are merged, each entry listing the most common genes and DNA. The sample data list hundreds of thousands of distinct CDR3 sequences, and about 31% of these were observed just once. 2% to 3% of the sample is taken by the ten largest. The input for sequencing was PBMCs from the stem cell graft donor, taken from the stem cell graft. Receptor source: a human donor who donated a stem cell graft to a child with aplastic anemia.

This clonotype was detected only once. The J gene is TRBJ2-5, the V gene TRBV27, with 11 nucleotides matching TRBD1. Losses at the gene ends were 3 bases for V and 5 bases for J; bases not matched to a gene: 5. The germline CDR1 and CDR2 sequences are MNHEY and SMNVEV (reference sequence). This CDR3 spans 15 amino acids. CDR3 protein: CASSFGQGAPETQYF. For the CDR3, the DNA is TGTGCCAGCAGTTTCGGACAGGGGGCGCCGGAGACCCAGTACTTC.

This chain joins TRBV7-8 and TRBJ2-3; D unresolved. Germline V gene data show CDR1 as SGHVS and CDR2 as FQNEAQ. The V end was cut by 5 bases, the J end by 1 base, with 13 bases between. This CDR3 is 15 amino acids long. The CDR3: CASSPNGLGTDTQYF. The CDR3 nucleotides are TGTGCCAGCAGCCCCAATGGGCTAGGCACAGATACGCAGTATTTT.

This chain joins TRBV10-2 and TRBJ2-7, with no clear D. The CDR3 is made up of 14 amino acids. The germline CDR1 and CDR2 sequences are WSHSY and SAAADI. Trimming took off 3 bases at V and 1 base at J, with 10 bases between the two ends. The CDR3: CASSESHGSYEQYV. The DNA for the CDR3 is TGCGCCAGCAGTGAATCACACGGGTCCTACGAGCAGTACGTC.

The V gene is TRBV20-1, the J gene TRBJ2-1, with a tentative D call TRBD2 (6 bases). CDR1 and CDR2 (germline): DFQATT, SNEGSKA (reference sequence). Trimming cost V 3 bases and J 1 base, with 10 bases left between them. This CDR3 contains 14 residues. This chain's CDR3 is CSARWGRSYNEQFF. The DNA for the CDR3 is TGCAGTGCTAGGTGGGGGAGGTCCTACAATGAGCAGTTCTTC.

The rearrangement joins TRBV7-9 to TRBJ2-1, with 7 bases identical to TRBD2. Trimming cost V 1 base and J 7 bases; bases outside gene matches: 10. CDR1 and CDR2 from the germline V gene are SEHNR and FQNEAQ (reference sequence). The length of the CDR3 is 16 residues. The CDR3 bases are TGTGCCAGCAGCTTAGTTCAGGGACTATGGGGAAATGAGCAGTTCTTC. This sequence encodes CASSLVQGLWGNEQFF.

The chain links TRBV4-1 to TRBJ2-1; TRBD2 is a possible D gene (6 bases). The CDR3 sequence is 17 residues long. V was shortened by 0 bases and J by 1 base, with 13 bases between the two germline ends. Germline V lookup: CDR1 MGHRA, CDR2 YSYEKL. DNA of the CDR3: TGCGCCAGCAGCCAAGATATGACGGGAGAGTCCTACAATGAGCAGTTCTTC. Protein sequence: CASSQDMTGESYNEQFF.

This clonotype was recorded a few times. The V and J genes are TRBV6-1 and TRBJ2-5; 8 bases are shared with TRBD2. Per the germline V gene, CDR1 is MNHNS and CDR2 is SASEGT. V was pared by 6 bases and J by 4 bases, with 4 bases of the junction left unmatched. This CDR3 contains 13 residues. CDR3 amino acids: CASSRSGRETQYF. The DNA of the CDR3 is TGTGCCAGCAGCAGGAGCGGGAGAGAGACCCAGTACTTC.

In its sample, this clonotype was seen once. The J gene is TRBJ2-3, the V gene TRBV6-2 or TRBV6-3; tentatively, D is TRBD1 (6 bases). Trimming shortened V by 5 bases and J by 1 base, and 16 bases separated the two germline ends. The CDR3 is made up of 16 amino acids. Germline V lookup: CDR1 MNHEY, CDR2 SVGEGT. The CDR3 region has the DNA TGTGCCAGCAGTGCACAAAGGGGGTTGGGCACAGATACGCAGTATTTT. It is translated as CASSAQRGLGTDTQYF.

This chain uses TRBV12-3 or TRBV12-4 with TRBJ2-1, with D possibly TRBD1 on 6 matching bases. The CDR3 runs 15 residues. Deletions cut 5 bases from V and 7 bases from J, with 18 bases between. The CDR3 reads CASSTYRVPPNEQFF. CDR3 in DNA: TGTGCCAGCAGTACTTACAGGGTCCCCCCGAATGAGCAGTTCTTC.

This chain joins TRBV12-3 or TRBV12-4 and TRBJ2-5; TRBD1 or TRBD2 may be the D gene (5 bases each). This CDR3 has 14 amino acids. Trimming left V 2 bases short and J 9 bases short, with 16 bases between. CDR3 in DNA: TGTGCCAGCAGTTTACCTCTCAGGGACGGGGCCCAGTACTTC. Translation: CASSLPLRDGAQYF.

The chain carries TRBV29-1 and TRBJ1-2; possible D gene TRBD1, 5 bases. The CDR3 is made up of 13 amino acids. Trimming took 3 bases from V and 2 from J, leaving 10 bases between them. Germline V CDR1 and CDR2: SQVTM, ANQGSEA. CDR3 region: CSVERGLNYGYTF. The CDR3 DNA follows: TGCAGCGTTGAGCGGGGGTTAAACTATGGCTACACCTTC.

In DNA, the CDR3 is TGTGCCAGCAGTCGGACTAGCGGGAGGGTCGCGTCCGGGGAGCTGTTTTTT. It translates to CASSRTSGRVASGELFF. This rearrangement joins TRBV6-1 to TRBJ2-2, with TRBD2 identical over 15 bases. The junction had 7 bases not matched to a gene; V was cut back by 5 bases and J by 6 bases. CDR3 length: 17 residues. Per germline, CDR1 MNHNS and CDR2 SASEGT.

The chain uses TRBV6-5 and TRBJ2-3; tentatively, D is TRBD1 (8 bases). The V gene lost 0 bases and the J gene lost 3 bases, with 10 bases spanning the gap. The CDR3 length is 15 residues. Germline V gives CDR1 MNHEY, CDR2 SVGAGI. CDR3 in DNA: TGTGCCAGCAGTTACTCACAGGGGGGGACAGATACGCAGTATTTT. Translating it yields CASSYSQGGTDTQYF.

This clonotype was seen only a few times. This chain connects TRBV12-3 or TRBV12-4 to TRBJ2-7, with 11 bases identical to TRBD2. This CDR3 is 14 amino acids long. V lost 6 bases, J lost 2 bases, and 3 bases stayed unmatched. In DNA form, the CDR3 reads TGTGCCAGCAGAACGGGACTAGCGGCCTACGAGCAGTACTTC. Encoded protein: CASRTGLAAYEQYF.

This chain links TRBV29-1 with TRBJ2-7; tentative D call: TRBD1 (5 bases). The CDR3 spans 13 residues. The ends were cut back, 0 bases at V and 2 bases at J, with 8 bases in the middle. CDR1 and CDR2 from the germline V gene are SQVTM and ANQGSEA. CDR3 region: CSVEEDTAYEQYF. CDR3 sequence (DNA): TGCAGCGTTGAAGAGGACACCGCCTACGAGCAGTACTTC.

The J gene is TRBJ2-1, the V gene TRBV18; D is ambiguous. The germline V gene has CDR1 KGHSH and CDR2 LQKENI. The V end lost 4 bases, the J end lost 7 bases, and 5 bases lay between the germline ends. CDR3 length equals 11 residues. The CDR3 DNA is TGTGCCAGCTCACACACTAATGAGCAGTTCTTC. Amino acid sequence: CASSHTNEQFF.

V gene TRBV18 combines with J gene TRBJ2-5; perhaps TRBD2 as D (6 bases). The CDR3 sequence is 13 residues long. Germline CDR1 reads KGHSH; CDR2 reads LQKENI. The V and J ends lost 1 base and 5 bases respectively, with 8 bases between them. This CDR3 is CASSPQSGETQYF. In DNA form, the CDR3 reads TGTGCCAGCTCACCACAGAGCGGGGAGACCCAGTACTTC.